This T cell receptor beta chain was observed in a study of cytomegalovirus exposure and HLA in healthy donors. Sequencing was performed with immunoSEQ multiplex PCR; in TCRdb, only in-frame clones are kept and a portion is missing. The repertoire has more than 45,000 clones, roughly nine tenths of them found once; the top ten carry roughly 15%. The clonotype was recovered from a young woman in good health and CMV-seronegative. Input material: PBMCs.

The CDR3 spells CASRDSSNQPQHF. The CDR3 DNA follows: TGTGCCAGCAGGGACAGTAGCAATCAGCCCCAGCATTTT. The J gene is TRBJ1-5, the V gene TRBV2, with D tentatively TRBD1 (6 bases). The V end was cut by 6 bases, the J end by 0 bases, with 6 bases between. The CDR3 is 13 amino acids. Germline CDR1 reads SNHLY; CDR2 reads FYNNEI.